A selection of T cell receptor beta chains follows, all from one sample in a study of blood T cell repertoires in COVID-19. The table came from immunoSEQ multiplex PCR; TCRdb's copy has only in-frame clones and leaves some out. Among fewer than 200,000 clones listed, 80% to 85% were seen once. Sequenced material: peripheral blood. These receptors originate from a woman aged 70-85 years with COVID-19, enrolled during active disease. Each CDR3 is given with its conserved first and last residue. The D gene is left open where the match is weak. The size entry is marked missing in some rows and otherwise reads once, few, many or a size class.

CDR3nt: TGTGCCAGCCAAGAGTCGGCCTACGAGCAGTACTTC; CDR3aa: CASQESAYEQYF; d_gene: NA; j_gene: TRBJ2-7; abundance: NA; v_gene: TRBV2
CDR3nt: TGTGCCAGCTCAACTTCGTACCAAGAGACCCAGTACTTC; CDR3aa: CASSTSYQETQYF; d_gene: NA; j_gene: TRBJ2-5; abundance: NA; v_gene: TRBV18
CDR3nt: TGTGCCTGGAGCGCGCTACCTCTGGGTGGGGCAGGTCAGCCCCAGCATTTT; CDR3aa: CAWSALPLGGAGQPQHF; d_gene: NA; j_gene: TRBJ1-5; abundance: NA; v_gene: TRBV30
CDR3nt: TGTGCCAGCAGTTTATCGAGTGAAGCTTTCTTT; CDR3aa: CASSLSSEAFF; d_gene: NA; j_gene: TRBJ1-1; abundance: NA; v_gene: TRBV28
CDR3nt: TGTGCCAGCAGCCTGGATCCCGGGACACTACATTCACCCCTCCACTTT; CDR3aa: CASSLDPGTLHSPLHF; d_gene: NA; j_gene: TRBJ1-6; abundance: NA; v_gene: TRBV5-6
CDR3nt: TGTGCCAGCAGTCCGGGGGGCAGCAACTACGAGCAGTACTTC; CDR3aa: CASSPGGSNYEQYF; d_gene: NA; j_gene: TRBJ2-7; abundance: NA; v_gene: TRBV28
CDR3nt: TGTGCCAGCAGTTTGACTAGCGGTAGCTCCTACGAGCAGTACTTC; CDR3aa: CASSLTSGSSYEQYF; d_gene: TRBD2; j_gene: TRBJ2-7; abundance: NA; v_gene: TRBV28
CDR3nt: TGCGCCAGCAGCTTGGCCCTAGCGGTCGGGGAGCTGTTTTTT; CDR3aa: CASSLALAVGELFF; d_gene: TRBD2; j_gene: TRBJ2-2; abundance: NA; v_gene: TRBV5-1
CDR3nt: TGCGCCAGCAGCTTGGATAGGGGCCCAAGCTCCTATTACTTC; CDR3aa: CASSLDRGPSSYYF; d_gene: NA; j_gene: TRBJ2-7; abundance: NA; v_gene: TRBV5-1
CDR3nt: TGTGCCAGCAGCTCCCAGGGACAGTTAATCCCCGGGGAGCTGTTTTTT; CDR3aa: CASSSQGQLIPGELFF; d_gene: TRBD1; j_gene: TRBJ2-2; abundance: NA; v_gene: TRBV7-2
CDR3nt: TGTGCCAGCAGTCTAGCGGGACCCCCCGCCTACAATGAGCAGTTCTTC; CDR3aa: CASSLAGPPAYNEQFF; d_gene: TRBD2; j_gene: TRBJ2-1; abundance: once; v_gene: TRBV28
CDR3nt: TGCAGTGCTAGTCCCCCGGCGGGCGCGCACAATGAGCAGTTCTTC; CDR3aa: CSASPPAGAHNEQFF; d_gene: NA; j_gene: TRBJ2-1; abundance: NA; v_gene: TRBV20-1
CDR3nt: TGTGCCAGCAGTTCGTTCTCAGGGAAGGGAAACACCATATATTTT; CDR3aa: CASSSFSGKGNTIYF; d_gene: NA; j_gene: TRBJ1-3; abundance: NA; v_gene: TRBV27
CDR3nt: TGTGCCAGCAGTGCAGATCCGGGACAGCTCAATCAGCCCCAGCATTTT; CDR3aa: CASSADPGQLNQPQHF; d_gene: TRBD1; j_gene: TRBJ1-5; abundance: NA; v_gene: TRBV6-1
CDR3nt: TGTGCCAGCAGCTTGCGGAGAAATCAGCCCCAGCATTTT; CDR3aa: CASSLRRNQPQHF; d_gene: NA; j_gene: TRBJ1-5; abundance: NA; v_gene: TRBV5-6
CDR3nt: TGCGCCAGCAGGACCCCCGGGACTTCCCTCGAGCAGTACTTC; CDR3aa: CASRTPGTSLEQYF; d_gene: NA; j_gene: TRBJ2-7; abundance: NA; v_gene: TRBV5-1
CDR3nt: TGTGCCACCAGCAGAGAGAGCAGGTCCTTTAATCAAGCCGGGGAGCTGTTTTTT; CDR3aa: CATSRESRSFNQAGELFF; d_gene: NA; j_gene: TRBJ2-2; abundance: NA; v_gene: TRBV15
CDR3nt: TGTGCCAGCAGCCAGGAGGTCAGAGCTTTCTTT; CDR3aa: CASSQEVRAFF; d_gene: NA; j_gene: TRBJ1-1; abundance: NA; v_gene: TRBV7-2
CDR3nt: TGCGCCAGCAGCGTTGGAGGAAACTCTGGAAACACCATATATTTT; CDR3aa: CASSVGGNSGNTIYF; d_gene: NA; j_gene: TRBJ1-3; abundance: few; v_gene: TRBV5-1
CDR3nt: TGTGCCTGGAATCGGTGGAGTAGCGGGGAGCTGTTTTTT; CDR3aa: CAWNRWSSGELFF; d_gene: NA; j_gene: TRBJ2-2; abundance: NA; v_gene: TRBV30
CDR3nt: TGTGCCAGCTCACCACGGGGCACCGGGGCTAGCGGGAGGTTAGATGAGCAGTTCTTC; CDR3aa: CASSPRGTGASGRLDEQFF; d_gene: TRBD2; j_gene: TRBJ2-1; abundance: NA; v_gene: TRBV18
CDR3nt: TGTGCCAGCTCACCTACGGCAGGGGCTGAAGCTTTCTTT; CDR3aa: CASSPTAGAEAFF; d_gene: NA; j_gene: TRBJ1-1; abundance: NA; v_gene: TRBV18
CDR3nt: TGTGCCTGGACTAGCGGGAGTAGTGAGCAGTTCTTC; CDR3aa: CAWTSGSSEQFF; d_gene: TRBD2; j_gene: TRBJ2-1; abundance: NA; v_gene: TRBV30
CDR3nt: TGTGCCAGTTTGCCAGGACAGGCGAGGACTGAAGCTTTCTTT; CDR3aa: CASLPGQARTEAFF; d_gene: TRBD1; j_gene: TRBJ1-1; abundance: NA; v_gene: TRBV19
CDR3nt: TGTGCTAGTGGTTTGGCGCGACCCCAGGGCACCGGGGAGCTGTTTTTT; CDR3aa: CASGLARPQGTGELFF; d_gene: NA; j_gene: TRBJ2-2; abundance: NA; v_gene: TRBV12-5
CDR3nt: TGTGCCTGCCACAGGGCCCCTAATGAAAAACTGTTTTTT; CDR3aa: CACHRAPNEKLFF; d_gene: NA; j_gene: TRBJ1-4; abundance: NA; v_gene: TRBV30
CDR3nt: TGCGCCAGCAGCTTGGACGCTAGCGGGAGGTTATATGGTCGAAATGAGCAGTTCTTC; CDR3aa: CASSLDASGRLYGRNEQFF; d_gene: TRBD2; j_gene: TRBJ2-1; abundance: NA; v_gene: TRBV5-1
CDR3nt: TGTGCCACCAGCAGAGAACTAGCGGGAGGCACAGATACGCAGTATTTT; CDR3aa: CATSRELAGGTDTQYF; d_gene: TRBD2; j_gene: TRBJ2-3; abundance: NA; v_gene: TRBV15
CDR3nt: TGTGCTTACCCCGGGACACCCACGAACCCGAACACCGGGGAGCTGTTTTTT; CDR3aa: CAYPGTPTNPNTGELFF; d_gene: NA; j_gene: TRBJ2-2; abundance: few; v_gene: TRBV7-2
CDR3nt: TGCGCCAGCAGCCAAGATCAGGCTCAGCCCCAGCATTTT; CDR3aa: CASSQDQAQPQHF; d_gene: NA; j_gene: TRBJ1-5; abundance: NA; v_gene: TRBV4-1
CDR3nt: TGTGCCAGCAGTTTAGACGACAGGGGTAACTATGGCTACACCTTC; CDR3aa: CASSLDDRGNYGYTF; d_gene: TRBD1; j_gene: TRBJ1-2; abundance: few; v_gene: TRBV27
CDR3nt: TGTGCCAGCAGTAAGGTACGCGGCCACAGCACAGATACGCAGTATTTT; CDR3aa: CASSKVRGHSTDTQYF; d_gene: NA; j_gene: TRBJ2-3; abundance: NA; v_gene: TRBV27
CDR3nt: TGCGCCAGCAGCCAAGAAGCTGCGGGTAGCTCCTACAATGAGCAGTTCTTC; CDR3aa: CASSQEAAGSSYNEQFF; d_gene: NA; j_gene: TRBJ2-1; abundance: once; v_gene: TRBV4-3
CDR3nt: TGCGCCAGCCGGACCGGGACAGAGACCTACGAGCAGTACTTC; CDR3aa: CASRTGTETYEQYF; d_gene: TRBD1; j_gene: TRBJ2-7; abundance: NA; v_gene: TRBV5-1
CDR3nt: TGTGCCATCAGTGGTGGACAGGGCTACTACAATGAGCAGTTCTTC; CDR3aa: CAISGGQGYYNEQFF; d_gene: TRBD1; j_gene: TRBJ2-1; abundance: NA; v_gene: TRBV10-3
CDR3nt: TGTGCCAGCAGCCTTAGATCCGCTAACTATGGCTACACCTTC; CDR3aa: CASSLRSANYGYTF; d_gene: NA; j_gene: TRBJ1-2; abundance: NA; v_gene: TRBV5-6
CDR3nt: TGCGCCAGCAGCGCTACTAGCGGGAGTTGGTATGAGCAGTTCTTC; CDR3aa: CASSATSGSWYEQFF; d_gene: TRBD2; j_gene: TRBJ2-1; abundance: NA; v_gene: TRBV5-1
CDR3nt: TGTGCCAGCAGCCCCCAGACAGGGGGCGCGGACACTGAAGCTTTCTTT; CDR3aa: CASSPQTGGADTEAFF; d_gene: TRBD1; j_gene: TRBJ1-1; abundance: NA; v_gene: TRBV9
CDR3nt: TGTGCCAGCAGTTTCCTAGCGGGGGGGGAGTATTTT; CDR3aa: CASSFLAGGEYF; d_gene: TRBD2; j_gene: TRBJ2-3; abundance: NA; v_gene: TRBV2
CDR3nt: TGTGCCAGCAGTCCCCCACGGGACAGTCGGGAGACCCAGTACTTC; CDR3aa: CASSPPRDSRETQYF; d_gene: TRBD1; j_gene: TRBJ2-5; abundance: NA; v_gene: TRBV6-5
CDR3nt: TGTGCCAGCTCACCATCCGGCGGGGAGGAGACCCAGTACTTC; CDR3aa: CASSPSGGEETQYF; d_gene: NA; j_gene: TRBJ2-5; abundance: NA; v_gene: TRBV18
CDR3nt: TGCGCCAGCAGTGAGAGGGGTAGCACAGATACGCAGTATTTT; CDR3aa: CASSERGSTDTQYF; d_gene: NA; j_gene: TRBJ2-3; abundance: NA; v_gene: TRBV10-1
CDR3nt: TGTGCCAGTAGTATTCTGGCAGACAATAATTCACCCCTCCACTTT; CDR3aa: CASSILADNNSPLHF; d_gene: NA; j_gene: TRBJ1-6; abundance: once; v_gene: TRBV19
CDR3nt: TGTGCCAGCAGTGCCACCGGGACAGGTGACTATGGCTACACCTTC; CDR3aa: CASSATGTGDYGYTF; d_gene: TRBD1; j_gene: TRBJ1-2; abundance: NA; v_gene: TRBV28
CDR3nt: TGCGCCAGCAGTTCCTCCTCTAGCGGGAGGCTTTACAATGAGCAGTTCTTC; CDR3aa: CASSSSSSGRLYNEQFF; d_gene: TRBD2; j_gene: TRBJ2-1; abundance: NA; v_gene: TRBV5-1